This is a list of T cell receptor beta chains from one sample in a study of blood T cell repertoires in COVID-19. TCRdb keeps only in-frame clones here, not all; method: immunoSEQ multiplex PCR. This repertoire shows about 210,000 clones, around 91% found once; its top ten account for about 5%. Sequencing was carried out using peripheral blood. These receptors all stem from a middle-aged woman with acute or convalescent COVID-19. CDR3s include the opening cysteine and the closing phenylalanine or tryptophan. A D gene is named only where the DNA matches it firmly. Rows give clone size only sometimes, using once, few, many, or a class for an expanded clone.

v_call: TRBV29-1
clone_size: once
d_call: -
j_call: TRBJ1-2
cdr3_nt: TGCAGCGTTGGTAGAGGAGAACCCGGCTACACCTTC
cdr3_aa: CSVGRGEPGYTF

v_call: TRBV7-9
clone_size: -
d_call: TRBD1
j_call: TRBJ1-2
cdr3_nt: TGTGCCAGCAGCTTGGGGGACAGCCCTGTCGGTGGTGGCTACACCTTC
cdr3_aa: CASSLGDSPVGGGYTF

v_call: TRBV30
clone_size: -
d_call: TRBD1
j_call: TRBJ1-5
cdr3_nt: TGTGCCTGGAGCAGGGGGCAGAGCAATCAGCCCCAGCATTTT
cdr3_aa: CAWSRGQSNQPQHF

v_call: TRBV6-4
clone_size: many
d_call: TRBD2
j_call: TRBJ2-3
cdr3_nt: TGTGCCAGCAGTGGGGCTAGCGGCGGGACAGATACGCAGTATTTT
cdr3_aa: CASSGASGGTDTQYF

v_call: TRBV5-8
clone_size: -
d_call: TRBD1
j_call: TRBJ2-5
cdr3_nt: TGTGCCAGCAGCTTGTCGGGACAGGTTCAAGAGACCCAGTACTTC
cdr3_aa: CASSLSGQVQETQYF

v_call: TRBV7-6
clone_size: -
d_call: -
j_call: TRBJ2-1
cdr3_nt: TGTGCCAGCAGCCCTTGGGCCTATGAGCAGTTCTTC
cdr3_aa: CASSPWAYEQFF

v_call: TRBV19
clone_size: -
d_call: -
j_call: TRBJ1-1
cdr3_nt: TGTGCCAGTAGTATACAGGGTTGGGGTGAAGCTTTCTTT
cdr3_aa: CASSIQGWGEAFF

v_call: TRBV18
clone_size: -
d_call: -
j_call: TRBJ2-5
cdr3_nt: TGTGCCAGCTCAATCGACCAAGAGACCCAGTACTTC
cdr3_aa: CASSIDQETQYF

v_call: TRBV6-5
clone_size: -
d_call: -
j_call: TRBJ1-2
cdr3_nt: TGTGCCAGCAGTTACGGGACTCTGAATGGCTACACCTTC
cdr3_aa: CASSYGTLNGYTF

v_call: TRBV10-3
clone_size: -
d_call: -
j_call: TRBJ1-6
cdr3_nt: TGTGCCATCAGCTGGGCAGGGGATAATTCACCCCTCCACTTT
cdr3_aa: CAISWAGDNSPLHF

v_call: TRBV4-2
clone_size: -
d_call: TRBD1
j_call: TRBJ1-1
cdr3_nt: TGTGCCAGCAGCCCCGAAGGGACAGCTGAAGCTTTCTTT
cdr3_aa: CASSPEGTAEAFF

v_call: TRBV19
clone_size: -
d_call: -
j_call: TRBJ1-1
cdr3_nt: TGTGCCAGTAAGGTCGGGTCCAACACTGAAGCTTTCTTT
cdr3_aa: CASKVGSNTEAFF

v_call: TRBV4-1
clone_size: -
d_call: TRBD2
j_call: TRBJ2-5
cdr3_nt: TGCGCCAGCAGCCAAGGGGCGGGGGGCTTGCAAGAGACCCAGTACTTC
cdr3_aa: CASSQGAGGLQETQYF

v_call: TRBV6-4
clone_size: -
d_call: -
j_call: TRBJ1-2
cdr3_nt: TGTGCCAGCAGTGACGGTCAGGGAGGAAAAGGCTACACCTTC
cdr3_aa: CASSDGQGGKGYTF

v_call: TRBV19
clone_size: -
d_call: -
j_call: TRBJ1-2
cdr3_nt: TGTGCCAGTGACTTGCGGACATATGATGGCTACACCTTC
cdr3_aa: CASDLRTYDGYTF

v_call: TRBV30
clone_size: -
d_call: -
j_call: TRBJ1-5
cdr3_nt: TGTGCCTGGAGTACGACGACCGCTAGGCAGCCCCAGCATTTT
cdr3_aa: CAWSTTTARQPQHF

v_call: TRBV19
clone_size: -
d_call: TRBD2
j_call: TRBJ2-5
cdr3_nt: TGTGCCAGTAGTATAGGCGGCGGGGGGGCCCAGTACTTC
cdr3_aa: CASSIGGGGAQYF

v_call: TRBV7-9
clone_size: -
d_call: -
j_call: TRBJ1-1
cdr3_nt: TGTGCCAGCAGCTCCTATTCAGGGGCTAACACTGAAGCTTTCTTT
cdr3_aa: CASSSYSGANTEAFF

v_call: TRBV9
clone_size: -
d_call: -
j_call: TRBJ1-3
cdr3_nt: TGTGCCAGCAGCGCGCTGAATGGTGGGCCCGGAAACACCATATATTTT
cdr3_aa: CASSALNGGPGNTIYF

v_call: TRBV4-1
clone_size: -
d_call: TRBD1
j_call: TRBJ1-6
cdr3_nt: TGCGCCAGCAGCCGGGTGCTGGGACAGAACTTTAATTCACCCCTCCACTTT
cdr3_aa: CASSRVLGQNFNSPLHF

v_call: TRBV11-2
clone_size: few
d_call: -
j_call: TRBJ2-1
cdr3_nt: TGTGCCAGCAGCAGGGAGAGATTGAATGAGCAGTTCTTC
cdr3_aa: CASSRERLNEQFF